In its sample, the clone carrying this TCR beta chain was seen once. What it binds is not known. The PCR employed 60 Vbeta primers together with 13 Jbeta primers. Measured with immunoSEQ multiplex PCR; TCRdb has only the in-frame clones, and not every one. The table lists more than 50,000 clones, over 60% of them singletons. The sample belongs to a study of cytomegalovirus exposure and HLA in healthy donors. Study-wide background: Some 85 million unique TCRs, all from HLA-typed donors, were included in an early release of the data. For the approximately 410 genotyped donors, around 76% fell within the Caucasian-associated ancestry cluster. The study, taken as a whole, reports: Accurate prediction of most subjects' HLA-A and HLA-B alleles from TCR beta sequences was reported.

CDR1 and CDR2 (germline): MRHNA, SNTAGT. The CDR3 is 17 amino acids. J was trimmed by 1 base and V by 0 bases; bases with no gene match: 3. The receptor was derived from a man aged 50 to 59 in good health and CMV-seropositive. The sequenced material came from PBMCs. This chain joins TRBV6-4 and TRBJ2-6; TRBD2 agrees at 7 bases. In nucleotides, the CDR3 is TGTGCCAGCAGTGACTCTCGGGGACTATCTGGGGCCAACGTCCTGACTTTC. Residues: CASSDSRGLSGANVLTF.